The rows below give T cell receptor beta chains drawn from one sample of a study of blood T cell repertoires in COVID-19. The method was immunoSEQ multiplex PCR; TCRdb's version includes in-frame clones alone and lacks a portion of them. This sample carries some 97,000 clones, more than 75% of them seen once, and the ten largest clones take 10% to 15%. Sequenced material: peripheral blood. All receptors derive from a human donor in a cohort sampled during active COVID-19. CDR3s leave out the opening cysteine and the closing phenylalanine or tryptophan. D genes are given only for firm matches. Size values are once, few and many counts, or a class for expanded clones, and some rows have none.

v_call: TRBV5-5
d_call: .
cdr3_length: 11
clone_size: .
cdr3_aa: ASSYRQNYGYT

v_call: TRBV19
d_call: TRBD2
cdr3_length: 15
clone_size: .
cdr3_aa: ASSRGLAGGGYNEQF

v_call: TRBV20-1
d_call: TRBD1
cdr3_length: 9
clone_size: .
cdr3_aa: SAGGLEKLF

v_call: TRBV10-3
d_call: .
cdr3_length: 13
clone_size: few
cdr3_aa: AISESNRRNTEAF

v_call: TRBV20-1
d_call: .
cdr3_length: 13
clone_size: .
cdr3_aa: SASSRAVAKNIQY

v_call: TRBV7-8
d_call: TRBD1
cdr3_length: 13
clone_size: .
cdr3_aa: ASSLQTGGTYEQY

v_call: TRBV7-9
d_call: .
cdr3_length: 12
clone_size: .
cdr3_aa: ASKQVTSGNTIY

v_call: TRBV19
d_call: .
cdr3_length: 8
clone_size: few
cdr3_aa: AGEGVTQY

v_call: TRBV18
d_call: TRBD2
cdr3_length: 14
clone_size: .
cdr3_aa: ASSPRLAGGPNEQF

v_call: TRBV5-4
d_call: TRBD2
cdr3_length: 13
clone_size: once
cdr3_aa: ASSFGGYSYNEQF

v_call: TRBV6-1
d_call: .
cdr3_length: 11
clone_size: .
cdr3_aa: ASSEMTDREAF

v_call: TRBV27
d_call: .
cdr3_length: 12
clone_size: .
cdr3_aa: ASSLTSERTEAF

v_call: TRBV3-1/TRBV3-2
d_call: .
cdr3_length: 15
clone_size: .
cdr3_aa: ASSQAILGQPFYEQY

v_call: TRBV4-3
d_call: TRBD2
cdr3_length: 16
clone_size: .
cdr3_aa: ASSQGLAGAGATDTQY

v_call: TRBV9
d_call: .
cdr3_length: 14
clone_size: .
cdr3_aa: ASSVDVGPYNSPLH

v_call: TRBV18
d_call: .
cdr3_length: 12
clone_size: .
cdr3_aa: ASSPPFSVYGYT

v_call: TRBV27
d_call: .
cdr3_length: 13
clone_size: few
cdr3_aa: ASRNRTVSNSPLH

v_call: TRBV3-1/TRBV3-2
d_call: .
cdr3_length: 12
clone_size: .
cdr3_aa: ASSQVPGAYEQY

v_call: TRBV12-5
d_call: .
cdr3_length: 13
clone_size: .
cdr3_aa: ASGPGTLVNQPQH

v_call: TRBV12-3/TRBV12-4
d_call: .
cdr3_length: 11
clone_size: few
cdr3_aa: ASSIGGNTEAF

v_call: TRBV10-3
d_call: .
cdr3_length: 11
clone_size: few
cdr3_aa: AISGQTNQPQH

v_call: TRBV13
d_call: .
cdr3_length: 13
clone_size: few
cdr3_aa: ASSTQGSGANVLT

v_call: TRBV7-2
d_call: TRBD2
cdr3_length: 16
clone_size: once
cdr3_aa: ATKQSTLAGGTSGEQF

v_call: TRBV7-7
d_call: .
cdr3_length: 13
clone_size: .
cdr3_aa: ASSLSQGGFGELF

v_call: TRBV5-4
d_call: .
cdr3_length: 13
clone_size: .
cdr3_aa: ASSLAGREGYGYT

v_call: TRBV15
d_call: TRBD1
cdr3_length: 14
clone_size: .
cdr3_aa: ATSRAGQGVYGELF

v_call: TRBV30
d_call: TRBD1
cdr3_length: 13
clone_size: .
cdr3_aa: AWSPAPTGGYEQY

v_call: TRBV11-2
d_call: .
cdr3_length: 13
clone_size: .
cdr3_aa: ASSSTGGSTDTQY

v_call: TRBV6-5
d_call: .
cdr3_length: 12
clone_size: .
cdr3_aa: ASSTLVTPYEQY

v_call: TRBV7-9
d_call: TRBD1
cdr3_length: 10
clone_size: .
cdr3_aa: ASSRQGGEQF

v_call: TRBV18
d_call: TRBD1
cdr3_length: 12
clone_size: .
cdr3_aa: ASSQRQGFETQY

v_call: TRBV19
d_call: TRBD1
cdr3_length: 14
clone_size: .
cdr3_aa: ASRKQGSHPIYGYT

v_call: TRBV10-3
d_call: TRBD1
cdr3_length: 12
clone_size: .
cdr3_aa: AIMATGESGEQY

v_call: TRBV6-6
d_call: .
cdr3_length: 11
clone_size: once
cdr3_aa: ASGATAYYEQY

v_call: TRBV3-1/TRBV3-2
d_call: .
cdr3_length: 13
clone_size: .
cdr3_aa: ASSPLAGRDYGYT

v_call: TRBV7-8
d_call: .
cdr3_length: 13
clone_size: .
cdr3_aa: ASSSPGLGTDTQY

v_call: TRBV4-3
d_call: .
cdr3_length: 13
clone_size: .
cdr3_aa: ASSQATGMSTEAF

v_call: TRBV11-2
d_call: TRBD1
cdr3_length: 14
clone_size: .
cdr3_aa: ASSAQAGTGLDGYT

v_call: TRBV6-5
d_call: TRBD1
cdr3_length: 9
clone_size: .
cdr3_aa: ASSRDSAQY

v_call: TRBV30
d_call: TRBD1
cdr3_length: 12
clone_size: .
cdr3_aa: AWSAGTGLSPLH

v_call: TRBV5-1
d_call: .
cdr3_length: 11
clone_size: once
cdr3_aa: ASSSTQNTEAF

v_call: TRBV6-2/TRBV6-3
d_call: .
cdr3_length: 10
clone_size: once
cdr3_aa: ASSTQNEKLF

v_call: TRBV18
d_call: TRBD1
cdr3_length: 13
clone_size: .
cdr3_aa: ASSPGQGKLQPQH

v_call: TRBV6-2/TRBV6-3
d_call: TRBD1
cdr3_length: 14
clone_size: .
cdr3_aa: ASSYGDRGIWDGYT

v_call: TRBV29-1
d_call: .
cdr3_length: 13
clone_size: .
cdr3_aa: SVEDWTVNTDTQY

v_call: TRBV6-6
d_call: .
cdr3_length: 12
clone_size: .
cdr3_aa: ASRPRGVNTEAF

v_call: TRBV9
d_call: TRBD1
cdr3_length: 14
clone_size: .
cdr3_aa: ASSVGGQGESEKLF

v_call: TRBV27
d_call: .
cdr3_length: 12
clone_size: .
cdr3_aa: ASSVGGAKNIQY

v_call: TRBV10-3
d_call: .
cdr3_length: 14
clone_size: .
cdr3_aa: AISETGTTGLYGYT

v_call: TRBV18
d_call: TRBD1
cdr3_length: 13
clone_size: .
cdr3_aa: ASSPPGQGVYGYT

v_call: TRBV29-1
d_call: .
cdr3_length: 9
clone_size: .
cdr3_aa: SGTVSETQY

v_call: TRBV5-4
d_call: TRBD1
cdr3_length: 14
clone_size: once
cdr3_aa: ASSLRTGTANEKLF